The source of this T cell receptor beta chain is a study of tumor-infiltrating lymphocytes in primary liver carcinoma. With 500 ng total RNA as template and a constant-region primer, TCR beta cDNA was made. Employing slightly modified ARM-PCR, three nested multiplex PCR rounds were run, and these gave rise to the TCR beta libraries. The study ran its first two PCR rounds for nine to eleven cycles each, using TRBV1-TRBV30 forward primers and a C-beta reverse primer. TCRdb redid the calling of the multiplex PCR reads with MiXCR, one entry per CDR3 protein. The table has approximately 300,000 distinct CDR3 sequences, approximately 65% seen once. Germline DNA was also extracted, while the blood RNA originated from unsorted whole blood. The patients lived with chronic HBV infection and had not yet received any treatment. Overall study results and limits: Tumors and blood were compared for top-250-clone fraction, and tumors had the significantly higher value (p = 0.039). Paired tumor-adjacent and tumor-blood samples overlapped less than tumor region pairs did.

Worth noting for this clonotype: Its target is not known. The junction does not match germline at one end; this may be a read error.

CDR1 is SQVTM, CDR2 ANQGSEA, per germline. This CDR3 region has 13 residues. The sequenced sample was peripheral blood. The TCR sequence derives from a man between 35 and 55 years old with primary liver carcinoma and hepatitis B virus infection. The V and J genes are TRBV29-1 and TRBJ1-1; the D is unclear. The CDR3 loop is CSAEVSIDTETFF. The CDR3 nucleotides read TGCAGCGCTGAGGTCAGCATCGACACTGAAACTTTCTTT.